A single sample gave rise to the 30 T cell receptor beta chains below, sequenced in a study of vaccination effects on CD4 cells after COVID-19. ViraFEST assay sequencing came after antigen-specific CD4+ T cells were expanded with viral peptide pools. It was after approximately 10 days of culture that CD4+ T cells were isolated. Previously uninfected by SARS-CoV-2, the vaccine recipients also showed negative nucleocapsid antibodies. Which antigens these TCRs recognize remains unknown. TCRdb keeps only in-frame clones here, not all; method: immunoSEQ multiplex PCR. Seen here are around 71,000 clones, around 76% observed once, and the top ten hold approximately 4.3%. The material sequenced was CD4+ T cells from PBMCs cultured with HCoV-OC43 spike peptides, taken before COVID-19 vaccination. Subset reported: HCoV-OC43 spike overlapping peptide pool stimulation. These receptors originate from a human donor who received a COVID-19 vaccine.

V gene TRBV27 combines with J gene TRBJ1-2; 9 bases map to TRBD1. The trim removed 8 bases at V and 8 bases at J, leaving 12 bases unmatched. The CDR3 spans 14 residues. Germline assignment: CDR1 MNHEY and CDR2 SMNVEV (reference sequence). The chain's CDR3 is CASFGGTGYSGYTF. CDR3 nucleotides: TGTGCCAGCTTTGGCGGGACAGGGTATAGCGGCTACACCTTC.

The rearrangement uses TRBV21-1 and TRBJ1-5. TRBV21-1 is annotated as a pseudogene. CDR3 length: 15 amino acids. The CDR3 region is CASSNATGGNQPQHF. The CDR3 DNA reads TGTGCCAGCAGCAACGCGACGGGCGGCAATCAGCCCCAGCATTTT.

The rearrangement uses TRBV9 and TRBJ1-2, with 11 bases matching TRBD1. V was clipped by 3 bases and J by 7 bases; unmatched bases: 11. This CDR3 contains 16 residues. CDR1 is SGDLS, CDR2 YYNGEE, per germline. The CDR3 region is CASSAGTGQGASGYTF. The CDR3 DNA is TGTGCCAGCAGCGCAGGGACTGGACAGGGGGCGTCTGGCTACACCTTC. Supplemented by reference TRBV9 and TRBJ1-2, the full variable domain reads DSGVTQTPKHLITATGQRVTLRCSPRSGDLSVYWYQQSLDQGLQFLIQYYNGEERAKGNILERFSAQQFPDLHSELNLSSLELGDSALYFCASSAGTGQGASGYTFGSGTRLTVV.

The V and J genes are TRBV10-2 and TRBJ1-1, with D uncertain. CDR3 length equals 12 residues. Germline V gene lookup returns CDR1 WSHSY and CDR2 SAAADI. V lost 6 bases and J 0 bases, leaving 5 bases between the germline ends. CDR3 sequence (DNA): TGCGCCAGCAGGGGCATGAACACTGAAGCTTTCTTT. Its protein is CASRGMNTEAFF.

The chain joins TRBV7-3 to TRBJ2-5, with TRBD1 identical over 8 bases. The CDR3 contains 14 residues. The V gene end was trimmed by 1 base and the J gene end by 2 bases; junction bases not matched to a gene: 0. The germline V gene has CDR1 SGHTA and CDR2 FQGTGA. CDR3: CASSLRDRQETQYF. The DNA for the CDR3 is TGTGCCAGCAGCTTAAGGGACAGGCAAGAGACCCAGTACTTC. The whole variable domain, filled in from reference TRBV7-3 and TRBJ2-5, reads GAGVSQTPSNKVTEKGKYVELRCDPISGHTALYWYRQSLGQGPEFLIYFQGTGAADDSGLPNDRFFAVRPEGSVSTLKIQRTERGDSAVYLCASSLRDRQETQYFGPGTRLLVL.

The CDR3 here is CASTHQDRDNSPLHF. CDR3 sequence (DNA): TGCGCCAGCACCCATCAGGACAGAGATAATTCACCCCTCCACTTT. V is TRBV5-1 and J is TRBJ1-6; D may be TRBD1 (6 bases). V dropped 6 bases and J dropped 5 bases, with 15 bases sitting between them. The CDR3 contains 15 residues. CDR1 SGHRS and CDR2 YFSETQ come from the germline V gene.

The chain joins TRBV10-1 to TRBJ2-6; D not certain. V gave up 3 bases and J gave up 1 base, with 7 bases separating them. This CDR3 comprises 15 residues. Germline values: CDR1 WNHNN, CDR2 SYGVQD (reference sequence). The chain's CDR3 is CASSDSGSGANVLTF. CDR3 nucleotides: TGCGCCAGCAGTGACTCCGGGTCTGGGGCCAACGTCCTGACTTTC.

The count of this clone is one. This chain connects TRBV14 to TRBJ1-3; D gene ambiguous. This CDR3 has 21 residues. The V gene lost 0 bases and the J gene lost 0 bases, with 24 bases spanning the gap. The germline CDR1 and CDR2 sequences are SGHDN and FVKESK. The chain's CDR3 is CASSQDISAGTRSLSGNTIYF. DNA for the CDR3: TGTGCCAGCAGCCAAGATATATCAGCGGGCACACGCAGCCTCTCTGGAAACACCATATATTTT.

This chain joins TRBV18 and TRBJ2-3; D may be TRBD2 (6 bases). V was clipped by 1 base and J by 2 bases, with 10 bases between them. Germline V gives CDR1 KGHSH, CDR2 LQKENI. The CDR3 runs 15 residues. CDR3 protein: CASSPLRGSTDTQYF. The CDR3 DNA follows: TGTGCCAGCTCACCACTGCGGGGATCCACAGATACGCAGTATTTT.

The chain uses TRBV5-6 and TRBJ2-3; 9 bases align to TRBD2. The CDR3 consists of 17 residues. Germline CDR1 is SGHDT and CDR2 is YYEEEE. V was pared by 4 bases and J by 2 bases, with 11 bases of the junction left unmatched. In DNA, the CDR3 is TGTGCCAGCAGCCCAAAGCGGGGGGCACACTACACAGATACGCAGTATTTT. Protein: CASSPKRGAHYTDTQYF. The variable domain in full, with the rest retrieved from reference TRBV5-6 and TRBJ2-3, is DAGVTQSPTHLIKTRGQQVTLRCSPKSGHDTVSWYQQALGQGPQFIFQYYEEEERQRGNFPDRFSGHQFPNYSSELNVNALLLGDSALYLCASSPKRGAHYTDTQYFGPGTRLTVL.

V usage is TRBV7-7 and J usage is TRBJ2-1, with D maybe TRBD1 (6 bases). Looked up from germline, CDR1 is SSHAT and CDR2 is FNYEAQ (reference sequence). The CDR3 is made up of 13 amino acids. Trimming removed 1 base at V and 6 bases at J, with 7 bases between. The CDR3 reads CASSLDRVNEQFF. DNA of the CDR3: TGTGCCAGCAGCTTAGACAGGGTCAATGAGCAGTTCTTC.

The gene calls are TRBV3-1 (or the pseudogene TRBV3-2) and TRBJ2-3; 10 nucleotides align to TRBD2. Germline V gives CDR1 LGHDT, CDR2 YNNKEL (reference sequence). Losses at the gene ends were 4 bases for V and 4 bases for J; bases not matched to a gene: 8. CDR3 size: 16 residues. The chain's CDR3 is CASSPWSGGGSDTQYF. In DNA form, the CDR3 reads TGTGCCAGCAGCCCATGGAGCGGGGGGGGATCAGATACGCAGTATTTT.

The chain joins TRBV18 to TRBJ2-2, with a tentative D call TRBD1 (6 bases). Trimming stripped 0 bases from V and 2 bases from J, with 10 bases between. Looked up from germline, CDR1 is KGHSH and CDR2 is LQKENI. The CDR3 runs 16 residues. The CDR3 coding sequence is TGTGCCAGCTCACCACCGGGACAAATTAACACCGGGGAGCTGTTTTTT. It translates to CASSPPGQINTGELFF.

This chain connects TRBV24-1 to TRBJ2-2; 10 bases fit TRBD2. V shed 3 bases, J shed 5 bases, and the junction held 8 bases outside the gene matches. The germline V gene has CDR1 KGHDR and CDR2 SFDVKD. CDR3 length: 17 amino acids. The CDR3 nucleotides are TGTGCCACCAGTGATCTCAGAACTAGCGGGGTAACCGGGGAGCTGTTTTTT. Translating it yields CATSDLRTSGVTGELFF.

This clone has a handful of counts. V is TRBV4-3 and J is TRBJ1-4, with 8 bases lining up with TRBD1. V lost 3 bases to trimming and J lost 4 bases; unmatched junction nucleotides: 4. The CDR3 contains 15 residues. The germline V gene has CDR1 LGHNA and CDR2 YSLEER. CDR3: CASSHTTGVNEKLFF. The CDR3 DNA follows: TGCGCCAGCAGCCACACGACAGGGGTTAATGAAAAACTGTTTTTT.

The gene calls are TRBV18 and TRBJ1-3, with no clear D. Germline CDR1 and CDR2: KGHSH and LQKENI. The V end lost 4 bases, the J end lost 0 bases, and 10 bases lay between the germline ends. The CDR3 totals 15 residues. In DNA form, the CDR3 reads TGTGCCAGCTCACAGACATTCAGCTCTGGAAACACCATATATTTT. Translating it yields CASSQTFSSGNTIYF.

The rearrangement joins TRBV2 to TRBJ2-7, with D possibly matching TRBD1 (5 bases). V gave up 6 bases and J gave up 4 bases, with 13 bases separating them. Germline assignment: CDR1 SNHLY and CDR2 FYNNEI. The CDR3 covers 13 residues. CDR3 nucleotides: TGTGCCAGCAGCCCAAGACAGTTATACGAGCAGTACGTC. Encoded protein: CASSPRQLYEQYV.

This chain uses TRBV7-2 with TRBJ1-3, with D possibly matching TRBD1 (6 bases). CDR1 is SGHTA, CDR2 FQGNSA, per germline. The CDR3 has 16 amino acids. V gave up 1 base and J gave up 2 bases, with 12 bases separating them. CDR3 bases: TGTGCCAGCAGCTTAGGTTGGGGGGCTCCTGGAAACACCATATATTTT. This translates into CASSLGWGAPGNTIYF.

V is TRBV15 and J is TRBJ1-5, with TRBD1 as a possible D gene (5 bases). The CDR3 sequence is 14 residues long. Deletions cut 4 bases from V and 6 bases from J, with 13 bases between. CDR1 LNHNV and CDR2 YYDKDF come from the germline V gene (reference sequence). The CDR3 DNA reads as TGTGCCACCAGCAATGGGGGGGATACTCAGCCCCAGCATTTT. Its protein is CATSNGGDTQPQHF.

The chain joins TRBV29-1 to TRBJ2-5; a possible D gene is TRBD1 (5 bases). V was trimmed by 4 bases and J by 5 bases, leaving 8 bases between them. Germline V CDR1 and CDR2: SQVTM, ANQGSEA. The CDR3 length is 11 residues. The CDR3 DNA is TGCAGCGTTGGACAGTATGAGACCCAGTACTTC. This translates into CSVGQYETQYF.

V is TRBV4-1 and J is TRBJ2-6; TRBD1 matches at 10 bases. This CDR3 comprises 18 residues. Trimming took 3 bases from V and 0 from J; bases not matched to a gene: 5. CDR1 is MGHRA and CDR2 is YSYEKL in the germline V gene. The CDR3 nucleotides read TGCGCCAGCAGCCAGGCCGGGACAGGGGACTCTGGGGCCAACGTCCTGACTTTC. Its translation is CASSQAGTGDSGANVLTF.

This rearrangement joins TRBV20-1 to TRBJ2-2; D is ambiguous. The ends were cut back, 5 bases at V and 4 bases at J, with 5 bases in the middle. This CDR3 has 11 residues. Germline CDR1 is DFQATT and CDR2 is SNEGSKA (reference sequence). The CDR3 region has the DNA TGCAGTGCTTCTCCCACCGGGGAGCTGTTTTTT. The encoded protein is CSASPTGELFF.

This chain uses TRBV4-1 with TRBJ2-5; 7 bases line up with TRBD1. CDR3 length: 15 amino acids. Trimming removed 5 bases from V and 2 bases from J; junction bases left unmatched: 8. Germline CDR1 MGHRA, CDR2 YSYEKL. This CDR3 reads CASSSGTANQETQYF. The CDR3 coding sequence is TGCGCCAGCAGCTCTGGGACAGCAAATCAAGAGACCCAGTACTTC.

The chain uses TRBV4-1 and TRBJ2-3; D is possibly TRBD1 (5 bases). The CDR3 has 17 amino acids. V lost 1 base and J lost 2, with 16 bases in between. Germline lookup yields CDR1 MGHRA and CDR2 YSYEKL. The CDR3, as DNA: TGCGCCAGCAGCCAAGTGTCGGAACAGGCCTACACAGATACGCAGTATTTT. Amino acid sequence: CASSQVSEQAYTDTQYF.

This clone was seen just once. The chain has TRBV7-2 and TRBJ1-5; D is possibly TRBD1 (5 bases). Trimming pared 5 bases from V and 7 bases from J, leaving 15 bases between. Germline assignment: CDR1 SGHTA and CDR2 FQGNSA. This CDR3 has 14 amino acids. The chain's CDR3 is CASSAPGTFQPQHF. The CDR3, as DNA: TGTGCCAGCAGCGCCCCCGGGACTTTCCAGCCCCAGCATTTT.

V usage is TRBV9 and J usage is TRBJ1-2, with D tentatively TRBD1 (6 bases). V was trimmed by 5 bases and J by 0 bases, leaving 17 bases between them. The CDR3 runs 16 residues. The germline V gene encodes CDR1 SGDLS and CDR2 YYNGEE. CDR3 sequence reads: CASSTKIQGPNYGYTF. In nucleotides, the CDR3 is TGTGCCAGCAGTACTAAAATACAGGGTCCTAACTATGGCTACACCTTC.

This chain joins TRBV24-1 and TRBJ2-7, with D possibly being TRBD1 (6 bases). The germline gives CDR1 KGHDR, CDR2 SFDVKD. The ends were cut back, 4 bases at V and 6 bases at J, with 18 bases in the middle. The CDR3 length is 15 residues. CDR3 coding DNA: TGTGCCACCAGTGACTCCACAGGGAAAGGGTGCGAGCAGTACGTC. The encoded protein is CATSDSTGKGCEQYV.

The chain links TRBV28 to TRBJ2-3; possibly TRBD1 for D (6 bases). V lost 2 bases and J lost 4, with 7 bases in between. Germline V lookup: CDR1 MDHEN, CDR2 SYDVKM. The CDR3 has 13 amino acids. CDR3 region: CASSLGGPDTQYF. The CDR3 nucleotides read TGTGCCAGCAGTTTAGGGGGCCCAGATACGCAGTATTTT.

In DNA, the CDR3 is TGTGCCAGTAGCCACCTAGCGGGGCGATCAGATACGCAGTATTTT. Encoded protein: CASSHLAGRSDTQYF. V and J are TRBV19 and TRBJ2-3; TRBD2 matches at 9 bases. The J segment lost 4 bases and the V segment lost 6 bases, leaving 8 bases of the junction unmatched. From germline, CDR1 is LNHDA and CDR2 SQIVND (reference sequence). This CDR3 is 15 amino acids long.

This clone was seen only once. The chain carries TRBV6-6 and TRBJ1-5; 7 bases align to TRBD1. J was trimmed by 7 bases and V by 6 bases; bases with no gene match: 3. The germline V gene has CDR1 MNHNY and CDR2 SVGAGI (reference sequence). The CDR3 extends over 12 amino acids. CDR3 nucleotides: TGTGCCAGCAGGAGACAGGGACAGCCCCAGCATTTT. This sequence encodes CASRRQGQPQHF.